This T cell receptor (beta chain) emerged from a study of blood T cells in healthy people across ages. Total RNA amounts of at least 5.5 micrograms were extracted per sample. The second PCR ran about 6 to 12 cycles with a sample-barcoded 5' primer and J-beta primers. In TCRdb, the 5' RACE reads were re-called with MiXCR into one record per CDR3 protein. The sample lists about 730,000 distinct CDR3 sequences, 40% to 45% occurring once. Germline CDR1 MDHEN, CDR2 SYDVKM. This CDR3 is built from 13 residues. Trimming took 5 bases from V and 3 from J, leaving 10 bases between them. Source material: blood. This receptor was obtained from a woman aged 55 to 70 in good health. The rearrangement links TRBV28 to TRBJ2-5, with D unresolved. The CDR3 protein is CASSAYIEETQYF. For the CDR3, the DNA is TGTGCCAGCAGTGCCTACATCGAAGAGACCCAGTACTTC.